This T cell receptor (beta chain) was obtained from a study of a mutant IDH1 vaccine in newly diagnosed glioma. The time point: baseline, week 1 (first vaccination visit). The treatment denotes: pre-vaccination baseline after standard-of-care therapy. Deletions cut 5 bases from V and 1 base from J, with 8 bases between. This CDR3 has 13 amino acids. Germline CDR1 and CDR2: SGHDN and FVKESK. TCRdb keeps only in-frame clones here, not all; method: immunoSEQ multiplex PCR. The data show about 68,000 clones, 75% to 85% seen once. The sample consisted of PBMCs, taken from a glioma patient treated with radiotherapy, temozolomide or both. The rearrangement joins TRBV14 to TRBJ1-1, with D uncertain. This clonotype was sampled from a man aged 50 or older with glioma. For the CDR3, the DNA is TGTGCCAGCAGCGGGCAGCAGAACACTGAAGCTTTCTTT. Amino acid sequence: CASSGQQNTEAFF.